Below are 15 T cell receptor beta chains sequenced from a single sample in a study of T cells in localized non-small cell lung cancer (TCRdb year 2020). The protocol used for the library was the immunoSEQ multiplex PCR assay. TCRdb re-hosts the immuneACCESS table, in-frame sequences only. Its copies lack some clones; in the studies checked, an unresolved V gene accounts for under half of them, and the cause for the rest is not known. The sample profile shows roughly 66,000 clones; about 90% of them were found once. The ten largest clonotypes hold about 2.1% of the sample. This specimen was peripheral blood, taken before any cancer treatment. These receptors were obtained from a woman aged 35-75 years with stage I lung adenocarcinoma.

The chain links TRBV30 to TRBJ2-7; no clear D gene. V lost 0 bases and J 4 bases, leaving 7 bases between the germline ends. This CDR3 is 12 amino acids long. The germline V gene has CDR1 GTSNPN and CDR2 SVGIG (reference sequence). The chain's CDR3 is CAWSVSLYEQYF. The CDR3 DNA sequence: TGTGCCTGGAGTGTATCGTTGTACGAGCAGTACTTC.

In DNA, the CDR3 is TGTGCCAGCAGCCCCGTGGAGGGAGGGACCGGGGAGCTGTTTTTT. It is translated as CASSPVEGGTGELFF. This chain links TRBV7-9 with TRBJ2-2; 7 nucleotides agree with TRBD2. The J segment lost 5 bases and the V segment lost 5 bases, leaving 8 bases of the junction unmatched. This CDR3 is 15 amino acids long. CDR1 is SEHNR and CDR2 is FQNEAQ in the germline V gene (reference sequence).

The chain uses TRBV28 and TRBJ2-7; 9 bases agree with TRBD1. Germline V gene lookup returns CDR1 MDHEN and CDR2 SYDVKM. The length of the CDR3 is 14 residues. Trimming took 4 bases from V and 2 from J; bases not matched to a gene: 3. As DNA, the CDR3 is TGTGCCAGCAGTTCGGGACAGGGACCCTACGAGCAGTACTTC. It specifies CASSSGQGPYEQYF.

The chain carries TRBV5-1 and TRBJ2-3; 10 bases match TRBD1. With V trimmed by 10 bases and J by 2 bases, 4 bases remained unmatched. CDR3 length: 13 residues. CDR1 is SGHRS, CDR2 YFSETQ, per germline. In DNA, the CDR3 is TGCGCCGGCCGACAGGGGGCCACAGATACGCAGTATTTT. Its protein product is CAGRQGATDTQYF. Supplemented by reference TRBV5-1 and TRBJ2-3, the full variable domain reads KAGVTQTPRYLIKTRGQQVTLSCSPISGHRSVSWYQQTPGQGLQFLFEYFSETQRNKGNFPGRFSGRQFSNSRSEMNVSTLELGDSALYLCAGRQGATDTQYFGPGTRLTVL.

The rearrangement uses TRBV28 and TRBJ2-7; 7 positions agree with TRBD2. CDR3 length: 15 amino acids. Germline lookup yields CDR1 MDHEN and CDR2 SYDVKM. The trim removed 2 bases at V and 6 bases at J, leaving 10 bases unmatched. CDR3 protein: CASSLTPGTMFEQYF. Here the CDR3 DNA reads TGTGCCAGCAGTTTAACTCCCGGGACTATGTTCGAGCAGTACTTC.

The genes are TRBV11-3 and TRBJ2-3, with 15 bases matching TRBD2. The trim removed 4 bases at V and 0 bases at J, leaving 2 bases unmatched. Per the germline V gene, CDR1 is SGHNT and CDR2 is YENEEA. This CDR3 is built from 17 residues. The CDR3 spells CASSSGLAGGSTDTQYF. The DNA of the CDR3 is TGTGCCAGCAGCTCCGGACTAGCGGGAGGGAGCACAGATACGCAGTATTTT.

In its sample, this clone was seen once. The rearrangement uses TRBV19 and TRBJ1-2, with a tentative D call TRBD1 (6 bases). The CDR3 loop spans 15 amino acids. The V and J ends lost 6 bases and 0 bases respectively, with 14 bases between them. Per germline, CDR1 LNHDA and CDR2 SQIVND (reference sequence). DNA for the CDR3: TGTGCCAGTAGGGTTGAGGGGACACCTAACTATGGCTACACCTTC. Protein product: CASRVEGTPNYGYTF.

This chain links TRBV5-1 with TRBJ2-1; D is possibly TRBD1 or TRBD2 (5 bases each). The CDR3 sequence is 15 residues long. Germline V CDR1 and CDR2: SGHRS, YFSETQ. Trimming pared 0 bases from V and 7 bases from J, leaving 14 bases between. The CDR3 here is CASSLEGGGSNEQFF. The CDR3 region has the DNA TGCGCCAGCAGCTTGGAAGGTGGGGGATCGAATGAGCAGTTCTTC.

The chain links TRBV27 to TRBJ2-7; weak D call: TRBD1 (5 bases). V was clipped by 2 bases and J by 5 bases, with 10 bases between them. The CDR3 has 13 residues. Germline-derived CDR1 and CDR2 are MNHEY and SMNVEV (reference sequence). CDR3 loop: CASSLSRAHEQYF. The CDR3 coding sequence is TGTGCCAGCAGTTTAAGCAGGGCCCACGAGCAGTACTTC.

The chain carries TRBV28 and TRBJ1-5; D remains unclear. Trimming left V 1 base short and J 4 bases short, with 8 bases between. The CDR3 spans 14 residues. The germline V gene has CDR1 MDHEN and CDR2 SYDVKM. As DNA, the CDR3 is TGTGCCAGCAGTTTATCCGAACCTAATCAGCCCCAGCATTTT. It is translated as CASSLSEPNQPQHF.

The rearrangement uses TRBV30 and TRBJ2-1; no clear D gene. CDR1 and CDR2 (germline): GTSNPN, SVGIG (reference sequence). The germline V and J ends were trimmed by 0 bases and 4 bases, with 7 bases remaining between them. This CDR3 region has 13 residues. The chain's CDR3 is CAWSVASYNEQFF. CDR3 DNA: TGTGCCTGGAGTGTCGCTAGTTACAATGAGCAGTTCTTC.

The chain combines TRBV21-1 with TRBJ2-7; the table's TRBD1 call for D was not verified on the DNA. TRBV21-1 is a listed pseudogene. This CDR3 spans 17 amino acids. The DNA of the CDR3 is TGTGCCAGCAGCAAAGTGAACCGACAGGGTGAAGTCTACGAGCAGTACTTC. This gives the protein CASSKVNRQGEVYEQYF.

DNA for the CDR3: TGTGCCAGCAGTTTGCTCAACTCCTACGAGCAGTACTTC. This codes for CASSLLNSYEQYF. The chain links TRBV27 to TRBJ2-7; D gene unclear. CDR3 length: 13 amino acids. V lost 3 bases to trimming and J lost 0 bases, with 6 bases between them. The V gene's germline CDR1 is MNHEY and CDR2 SMNVEV (reference sequence).

This clone is a singleton in its sample. The chain recombines TRBV7-3 with TRBJ1-2; possible D gene TRBD1, 6 bases. Germline V gene sequence: CDR1 SGHTA, CDR2 FQGTGA. The germline V and J ends were trimmed by 5 bases and 5 bases, with 15 bases remaining between them. The CDR3 length is 14 residues. This CDR3 reads CASSPDGQPYGYTF. DNA of the CDR3: TGTGCCAGCAGCCCGGACGGACAGCCATATGGCTACACCTTC.

The gene calls are TRBV7-6 and TRBJ1-1; D gene ambiguous. Trimming took 5 bases from V and 3 from J, leaving 16 bases between them. Germline CDR1 is SGHVS and CDR2 is FNYEAQ. The CDR3 runs to 15 residues. The CDR3 nucleotides are TGTGCCAGCAGCCGGTCGACACTACGTGACACTGAAGCTTTCTTT. Translation gives CASSRSTLRDTEAFF. Full variable domain (rest looked up from reference TRBV7-6 and TRBJ1-1): GAGVSQSPRYKVTKRGQDVALRCDPISGHVSLYWYRQALGQGPEFLTYFNYEAQQDKSGLPNDRFSAERPEGSISTLTIQRTEQRDSAMYRCASSRSTLRDTEAFFGQGTRLTVV.